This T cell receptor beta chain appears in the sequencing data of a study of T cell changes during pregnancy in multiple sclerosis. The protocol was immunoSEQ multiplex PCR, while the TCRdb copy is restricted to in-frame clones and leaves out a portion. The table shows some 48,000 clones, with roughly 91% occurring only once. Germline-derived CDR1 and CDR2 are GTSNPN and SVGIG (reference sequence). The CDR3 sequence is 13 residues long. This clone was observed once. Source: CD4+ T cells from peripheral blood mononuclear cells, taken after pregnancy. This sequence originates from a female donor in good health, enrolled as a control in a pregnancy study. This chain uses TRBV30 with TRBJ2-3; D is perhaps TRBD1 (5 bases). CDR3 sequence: CAGAQGWADTQYF. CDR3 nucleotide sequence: TGTGCTGGGGCCCAGGGCTGGGCAGATACGCAGTATTTT.